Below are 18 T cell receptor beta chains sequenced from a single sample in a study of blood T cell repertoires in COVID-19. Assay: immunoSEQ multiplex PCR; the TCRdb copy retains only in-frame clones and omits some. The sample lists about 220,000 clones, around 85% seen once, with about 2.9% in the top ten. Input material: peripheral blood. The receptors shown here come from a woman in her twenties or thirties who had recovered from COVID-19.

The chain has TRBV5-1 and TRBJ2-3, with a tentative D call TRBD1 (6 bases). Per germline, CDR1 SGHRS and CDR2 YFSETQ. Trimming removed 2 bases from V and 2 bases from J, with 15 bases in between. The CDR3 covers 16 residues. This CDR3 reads CASSLGQKYPTDTQYF. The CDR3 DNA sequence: TGCGCCAGCAGCTTAGGACAGAAGTATCCCACAGATACGCAGTATTTT.

Written as DNA, the CDR3 is TGTGCCAGCTCACCACTGGGCGGGGCGGGAATTCGAGAGACCCAGTACTTC. Its protein is CASSPLGGAGIRETQYF. J is TRBJ2-5 and V is TRBV18; possible D gene TRBD2, 6 bases. V shed 1 base and J shed 4 bases, with 19 bases lying between them. Germline V CDR1 and CDR2: KGHSH, LQKENI. The CDR3 has 17 residues.

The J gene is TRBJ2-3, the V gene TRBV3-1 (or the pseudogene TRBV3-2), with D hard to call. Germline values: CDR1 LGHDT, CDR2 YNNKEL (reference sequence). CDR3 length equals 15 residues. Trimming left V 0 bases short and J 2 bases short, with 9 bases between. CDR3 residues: CASSQEQLVTDTQYF. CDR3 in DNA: TGTGCCAGCAGCCAAGAACAGTTGGTCACAGATACGCAGTATTTT.

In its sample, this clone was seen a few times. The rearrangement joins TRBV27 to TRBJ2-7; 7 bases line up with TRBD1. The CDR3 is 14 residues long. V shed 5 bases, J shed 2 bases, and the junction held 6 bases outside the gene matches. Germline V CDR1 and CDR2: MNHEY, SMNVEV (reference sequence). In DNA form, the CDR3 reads TGTGCCAGCAGTCCGCAGGGGGTTCCCTACGAGCAGTACTTC. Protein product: CASSPQGVPYEQYF.

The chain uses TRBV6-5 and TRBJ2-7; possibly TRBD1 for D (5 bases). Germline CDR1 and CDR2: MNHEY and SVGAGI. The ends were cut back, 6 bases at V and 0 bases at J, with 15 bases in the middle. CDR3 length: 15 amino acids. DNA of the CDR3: TGTGCCAGCAGAAAGGCCCGACAGTCCTCCTACGAGCAGTACTTC. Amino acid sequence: CASRKARQSSYEQYF.

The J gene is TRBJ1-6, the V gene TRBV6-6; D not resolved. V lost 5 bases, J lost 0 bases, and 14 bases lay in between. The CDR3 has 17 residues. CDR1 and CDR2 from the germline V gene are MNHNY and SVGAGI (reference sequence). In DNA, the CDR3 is TGTGCCAGCAGTCACCTCGGGGTGAGCTCCTATAATTCACCCCTCCACTTT. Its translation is CASSHLGVSSYNSPLHF.

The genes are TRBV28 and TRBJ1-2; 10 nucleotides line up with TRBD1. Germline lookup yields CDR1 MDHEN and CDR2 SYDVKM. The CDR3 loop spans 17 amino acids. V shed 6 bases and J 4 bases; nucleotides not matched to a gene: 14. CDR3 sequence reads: CASRPRQGARTIYGYTF. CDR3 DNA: TGTGCCAGCAGACCCCGACAGGGGGCTCGGACCATCTATGGCTACACCTTC.

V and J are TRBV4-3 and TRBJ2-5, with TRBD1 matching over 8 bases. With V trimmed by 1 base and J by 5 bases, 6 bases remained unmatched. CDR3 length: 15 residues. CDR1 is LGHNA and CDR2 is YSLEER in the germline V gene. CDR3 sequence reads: CASSQAGGYGETQYF. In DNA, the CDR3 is TGCGCCAGCAGCCAAGCAGGGGGCTACGGGGAGACCCAGTACTTC.

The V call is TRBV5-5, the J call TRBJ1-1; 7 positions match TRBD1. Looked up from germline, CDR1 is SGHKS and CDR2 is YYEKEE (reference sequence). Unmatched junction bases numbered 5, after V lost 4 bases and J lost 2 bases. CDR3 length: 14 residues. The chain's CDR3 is CASSNRDSNTEAFF. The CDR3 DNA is TGTGCCAGCAGCAACCGGGACAGCAACACTGAAGCTTTCTTT.

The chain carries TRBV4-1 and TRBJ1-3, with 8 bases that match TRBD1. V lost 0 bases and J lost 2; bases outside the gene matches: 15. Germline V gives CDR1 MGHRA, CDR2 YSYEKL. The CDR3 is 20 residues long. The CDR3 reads CASSQDLEDRVFVAGNTIYF. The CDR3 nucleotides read TGCGCCAGCAGCCAAGATCTTGAGGACAGGGTGTTTGTCGCTGGAAACACCATATATTTT.

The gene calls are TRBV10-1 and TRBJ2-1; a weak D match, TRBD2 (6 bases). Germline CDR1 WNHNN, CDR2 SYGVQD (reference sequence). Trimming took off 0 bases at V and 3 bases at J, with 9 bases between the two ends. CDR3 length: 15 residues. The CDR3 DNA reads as TGCGCCAGCAGTGAGTCGGGGGGTGTCTACAATGAGCAGTTCTTC. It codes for CASSESGGVYNEQFF.

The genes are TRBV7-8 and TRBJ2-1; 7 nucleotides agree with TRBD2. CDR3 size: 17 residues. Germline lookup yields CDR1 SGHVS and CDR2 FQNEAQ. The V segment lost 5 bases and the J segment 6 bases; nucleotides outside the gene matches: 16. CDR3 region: CASSQYGDYTTANEQFF. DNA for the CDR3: TGTGCCAGCAGCCAATATGGGGACTATACCACGGCCAATGAGCAGTTCTTC.

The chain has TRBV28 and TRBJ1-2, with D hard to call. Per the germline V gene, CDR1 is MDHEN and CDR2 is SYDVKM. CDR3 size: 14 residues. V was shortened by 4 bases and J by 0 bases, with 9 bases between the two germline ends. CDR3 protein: CASSYAGSNYGYTF. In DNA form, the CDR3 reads TGTGCCAGCAGTTATGCCGGTTCTAACTATGGCTACACCTTC.

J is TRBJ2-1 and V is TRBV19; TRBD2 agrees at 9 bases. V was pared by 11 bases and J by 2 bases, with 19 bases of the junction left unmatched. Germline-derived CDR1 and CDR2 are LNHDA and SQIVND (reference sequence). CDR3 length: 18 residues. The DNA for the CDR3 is TGTGCCCGTGATCTCGCGGGGGGGCCGGCTCGACCCTACAATGAGCAGTTCTTC. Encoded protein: CARDLAGGPARPYNEQFF. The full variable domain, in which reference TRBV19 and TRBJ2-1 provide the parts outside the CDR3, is DGGITQSPKYLFRKEGQNVTLSCEQNLNHDAMYWYRQDPGQGLRLIYYSQIVNDFQKGDIAEGYSVSREKKESFPLTVTSAQKNPTAFYLCARDLAGGPARPYNEQFFGPGTRLTVL.

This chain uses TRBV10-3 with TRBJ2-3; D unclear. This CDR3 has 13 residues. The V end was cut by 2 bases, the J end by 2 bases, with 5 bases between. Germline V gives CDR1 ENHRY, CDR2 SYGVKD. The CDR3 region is CAISETNTDTQYF. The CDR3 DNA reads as TGTGCCATCAGTGAGACAAACACAGATACGCAGTATTTT.

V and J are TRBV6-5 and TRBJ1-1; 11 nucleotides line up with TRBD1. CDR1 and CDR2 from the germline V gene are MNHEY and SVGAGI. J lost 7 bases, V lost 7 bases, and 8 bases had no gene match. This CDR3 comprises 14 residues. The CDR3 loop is CASKKDRGLGEAFF. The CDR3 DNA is TGTGCCAGCAAGAAGGACAGGGGGCTGGGTGAAGCTTTCTTT.

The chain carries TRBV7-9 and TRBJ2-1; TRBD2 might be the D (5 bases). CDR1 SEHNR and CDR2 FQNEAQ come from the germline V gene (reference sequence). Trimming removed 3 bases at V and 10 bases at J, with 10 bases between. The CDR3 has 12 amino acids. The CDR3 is CASSFSGYEQFF. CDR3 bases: TGTGCCAGCAGCTTTTCGGGATACGAGCAGTTCTTC.

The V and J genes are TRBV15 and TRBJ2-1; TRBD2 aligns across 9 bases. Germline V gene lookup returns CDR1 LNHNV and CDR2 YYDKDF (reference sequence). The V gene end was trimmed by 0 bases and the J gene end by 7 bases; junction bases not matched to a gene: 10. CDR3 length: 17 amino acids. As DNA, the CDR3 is TGTGCCACCAGCAGAGATTTAGCGGGGGCCGGGCGGAATGAGCAGTTCTTC. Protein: CATSRDLAGAGRNEQFF.